Detailed here is one T cell receptor beta chain. This specimen comes from a study of blood T cell repertoires in COVID-19. Study details: The United States, Italy and Spain provided the acute and convalescent COVID-19 samples.

The CDR3 has 12 residues. Trimming cost V 7 bases and J 10 bases, with 14 bases left between them. Germline CDR1 reads SNHLY; CDR2 reads FYNNEI. Per the original methods: Amplifying reference gene primers gave estimates of nucleated cell counts. Some clones are missing from TCRdb's copy, which holds only in-frame ones; the method was immunoSEQ multiplex PCR. The V and J calls and the clone size are those of that table, but D and trimming were determined from the DNA. The table includes 93,000 or so clones, more than 70% detected once. The chain uses TRBV2 and TRBJ2-1; D gene unclear. This TCR derives from a woman aged 60-75 years with acute or convalescent COVID-19. The specimen was peripheral blood. CDR3 sequence: CASKTFPEEQFF. CDR3 sequence (DNA): TGTGCCAGCAAAACCTTTCCCGAGGAGCAGTTCTTC.